This TCR beta chain was sequenced during a study of CD8 T cells in ankylosing spondylitis. Whole-study findings and limits: The authors reported significant enrichment of disease-linked clones in matched ankylosing spondylitis synovial fluid.

By quantitative 5'-RACE with molecular barcodes, the TCR beta libraries were made. TCRdb passed the 5' RACE reads through MiXCR, listing each CDR3 protein once. The sample holds around 90,000 distinct CDR3 sequences, under 30% seen once. Concerning this clonotype: The antigen is unknown.

The germline V gene encodes CDR1 LGHDT and CDR2 YNNKEL (reference sequence). Trimming removed 2 bases from V and 10 bases from J; junction bases left unmatched: 5. This CDR3 has 15 amino acids. This clonotype was obtained from a male donor with ankylosing spondylitis or in good health (not recorded which). This chain links TRBV3-1 with TRBJ1-6, with TRBD1 identical over 10 bases. What was sequenced was blood, either unsorted or a sorted T cell fraction (not recorded which). For the CDR3, the DNA is TGTGCCAGCAGCCAACAAGACAGGGGGCAGTCACCCCTCCACTTT. It translates to CASSQQDRGQSPLHF.